The following is a T cell receptor beta chain sequence with its context. The sample comes from a study of blood T cell repertoires in COVID-19. As for the study in general: The cDNA or gDNA used as material had been derived from T cells, B-cell-depleted T cells, or PBMCs.

Self-reported history from a screening survey and questionnaire set each donor's cohort. Study processing details: The assay estimated nucleated cells by amplifying reference gene primers. The table came from immunoSEQ multiplex PCR; TCRdb's copy has only in-frame clones and leaves some out. V and J calls and clone size are given by that table; D and trimming were obtained from the DNA. The sample lists approximately 300,000 clones, roughly 90% occurring once. With V trimmed by 8 bases and J by 4 bases, 7 bases remained unmatched. The CDR3 is 15 residues long. Germline CDR1 is MDHEN and CDR2 is SYDVKM.

What was sequenced was PBMCs or T cells enriched from blood (not recorded which). The chain carries TRBV28 and TRBJ2-3; 12 bases are shared with TRBD2. The receptor was isolated from a woman younger than 35 with acute COVID-19. DNA for the CDR3: TGTGCCAGCGTCTCACTAGCGGGAGGCCCAGATACGCAGTATTTT. It specifies CASVSLAGGPDTQYF.